A single sample is the source of the 20 T cell receptor beta chains below, sequenced in a study of blood T cells in healthy people across ages. Alongside a J-beta primer mix, a sample-barcoded 5' primer served in a second PCR lasting about 7 to 11 cycles. TCRdb ran MiXCR on the 5' RACE reads and lists one entry per CDR3 protein. This table has approximately 780,000 distinct CDR3 sequences, roughly 25% appearing once. The data were also submitted as part of a second study, on T cells of mothers and their children.

Sequenced: blood. The source is a boy younger than 18 in good health.

This clonotype was seen more than once but under ten times. This may be a read error: a much more frequent sequence differs by one nucleotide. V and J are TRBV5-1 and TRBJ2-7; 7 bases fit TRBD2. CDR1 is SGHRS and CDR2 is YFSETQ in the germline V gene. The CDR3 is made up of 17 amino acids. This chain's CDR3 is CASSLPQGGKWHYERYF. DNA of the CDR3: TGCGCCAGCAGCTTGCCTCAGGGAGGGAAGTGGCACTACGAGCGGTACTTC.

The V gene is TRBV19, the J gene TRBJ2-4, with D possibly being TRBD2 (5 bases). The CDR3 has 18 residues. Germline V gene data show CDR1 as LNHDA and CDR2 as SQIVND (reference sequence). V dropped 7 bases and J dropped 3 bases, with 25 bases sitting between them. The CDR3 sequence is CASTPRRADPGLKNIQYF. DNA for the CDR3: TGTGCCAGTACTCCCCGGCGGGCGGACCCCGGACTCAAAAACATTCAGTACTTC.

This clonotype appeared a few times. The V and J genes are TRBV3-1 and TRBJ1-1; the D gene is possibly TRBD1 (6 bases). V was pared by 5 bases and J by 1 base, with 17 bases between. This CDR3 is 16 amino acids long. Germline values: CDR1 LGHDT, CDR2 YNNKEL (reference sequence). CDR3 region: CASSALGGTQNTEAFF. CDR3 coding DNA: TGTGCCAGCAGCGCCCTCGGAGGGACACAGAACACTGAAGCTTTCTTT.

The V call is TRBV5-1, the J call TRBJ2-7; D is unresolved. The DNA matches TRBJ2-1 better at its end, which makes the J call doubtful. CDR3 length equals 11 residues. CDR1 and CDR2 from the germline V gene are SGHRS and YFSETQ. The CDR3 DNA sequence: TGCGCCAGCAGCTCTCAGATGGAGCAGTTCTTC. Encoded protein: CASSSQMEQFF.

The chain links TRBV6-1 to TRBJ2-5; the match to TRBD2 covers 11 bases. The CDR3 has 16 amino acids. J lost 3 bases, V lost 2 bases, and 5 bases had no gene match. The V gene's germline CDR1 is MNHNS and CDR2 SASEGT. CDR3 DNA: TGTGCCAGCAGTGAAAGTTCACTAGCGGGGGAAGAGACCCAGTACTTC. Protein: CASSESSLAGEETQYF.

The chain carries TRBV7-2 and TRBJ1-2, with D tentatively TRBD1 (6 bases). Per the germline V gene, CDR1 is SGHTA and CDR2 is FQGNSA. Trimming stripped 6 bases from V and 4 bases from J, with 9 bases between. CDR3 length equals 12 residues. DNA of the CDR3: TGTGCCAGCAGGGGGGGGGCCTATGGCTACACCTTC. It encodes CASRGGAYGYTF.

Only a few counts were recorded for this clonotype. The genes are TRBV29-1 and TRBJ2-6; D may be TRBD1 or TRBD2 (6 bases each). CDR1 and CDR2 from the germline V gene are SQVTM and ANQGSEA. V lost 1 base and J 3 bases, leaving 10 bases between the germline ends. The CDR3 runs to 15 residues. The CDR3 spells CSVEGGGRGANVLTF. CDR3 DNA sequence: TGCAGCGTTGAAGGAGGGGGGCGTGGGGCCAACGTCCTGACTTTC.

This chain joins TRBV5-1 and TRBJ2-5; the D is unclear. This CDR3 spans 14 amino acids. Trimming left V 2 bases short and J 3 bases short, with 11 bases between. Germline assignment: CDR1 SGHRS and CDR2 YFSETQ. The CDR3 sequence: CASSLSGLEETQYF. The CDR3 coding sequence is TGCGCCAGCAGCTTATCAGGCTTGGAAGAGACCCAGTACTTC.

The V and J genes are TRBV5-1 and TRBJ2-1, with a weak D call TRBD1 (6 bases). Trimming took 8 bases from V and 5 from J, leaving 20 bases between them. The germline CDR1 and CDR2 sequences are SGHRS and YFSETQ. The length of the CDR3 is 15 residues. The chain's CDR3 is CASQGGDIVDNEQFF. CDR3 coding DNA: TGCGCCAGTCAAGGTGGGGACATTGTTGACAATGAGCAGTTCTTC.

The V gene is TRBV12-3 or TRBV12-4, the J gene TRBJ2-3; 9 positions agree with TRBD2. With V trimmed by 5 bases and J by 5 bases, 14 bases remained unmatched. The CDR3 is made up of 17 amino acids. This chain's CDR3 is CASSPLEVAGDKDTQYF. CDR3 nucleotides: TGTGCCAGCAGTCCTCTGGAGGTAGCGGGGGATAAAGATACGCAGTATTTT.

This clonotype came up a few times. CDR3 in DNA: TGTGCCTCGGCGGGGCAAGGCGGTGAAAAACTGTTTTTT. Translated, it gives CASAGQGGEKLFF. The chain has TRBV6-5 and TRBJ1-4, with a weak D call TRBD1 (5 bases). Germline CDR1 is MNHEY and CDR2 is SVGAGI. The CDR3 is 13 residues long. The V gene lost 11 bases and the J gene lost 7 bases, with 17 bases spanning the gap.

This clonotype was counted a few times. This chain connects TRBV20-1 to TRBJ2-5; TRBD2 matches 12 bases. Trimming cost V 4 bases and J 6 bases; bases outside gene matches: 6. Germline CDR1 and CDR2: DFQATT and SNEGSKA (reference sequence). The CDR3 has 14 residues. The CDR3 spells CSATLAGGKKTQYF. The CDR3 DNA reads TGCAGTGCTACTCTAGCGGGGGGGAAAAAGACCCAGTACTTC.

This clonotype was counted only a few times. The chain is built from TRBV11-2 and TRBJ2-4; 8 bases line up with TRBD1. The CDR3 sequence is 15 residues long. V trimming: 5 bases; J trimming: 3 bases; junction bases outside the gene matches: 6. The germline V gene encodes CDR1 SGHAT and CDR2 FQNNGV. This CDR3 reads CASSLGQDGKNIQYF. The CDR3 DNA sequence: TGTGCCAGCAGCCTGGGACAGGATGGCAAAAACATTCAGTACTTC.

The chain carries TRBV4-1 and TRBJ2-7; D not certain. Germline loops: CDR1 MGHRA, CDR2 YSYEKL. The germline V and J ends were trimmed by 1 base and 0 bases, with 10 bases remaining between them. This CDR3 region has 15 residues. In DNA form, the CDR3 reads TGCGCCAGCAGCCAAGGAGGAACGAGCTCCTACGAGCAGTACTTC. Protein product: CASSQGGTSSYEQYF.

The chain has TRBV5-1 and TRBJ2-6; no firm D call. Germline V CDR1 and CDR2: SGHRS, YFSETQ. Trimming removed 1 base at V and 3 bases at J, with 5 bases between. The CDR3 totals 14 residues. The CDR3 nucleotides are TGCGCCAGCAGCTTGTGGGGTGGGGCCAACGTCCTGACTTTC. Amino acids: CASSLWGGANVLTF.

This clonotype was detected only a few times. The chain is built from TRBV7-2 and TRBJ1-4, with D unresolved. Germline values: CDR1 SGHTA, CDR2 FQGNSA. Deletions cut 5 bases from V and 7 bases from J, with 20 bases between. The CDR3 runs to 16 residues. CDR3: CASSPEWQAAGEKLFF. DNA of the CDR3: TGTGCCAGCAGCCCCGAATGGCAGGCCGCCGGTGAAAAACTGTTTTTT.

This chain joins TRBV6-5 and TRBJ1-4, with D hard to call. CDR1 and CDR2 from the germline V gene are MNHEY and SVGAGI. The CDR3 sequence is 15 residues long. The ends were cut back, 2 bases at V and 7 bases at J, with 14 bases in the middle. Here the CDR3 DNA reads TGTGCCAGCAGTTACGGGCGGAGGGAAGGTGAAAAACTGTTTTTT. Protein sequence: CASSYGRREGEKLFF.

The chain has TRBV11-2 and TRBJ2-7; D is ambiguous. The CDR3 totals 16 residues. V lost 2 bases and J lost 1, with 15 bases in between. Germline CDR1 SGHAT, CDR2 FQNNGV. DNA for the CDR3: TGTGCCAGCAGCTTACAAAGGTGGCCCCCTTCCTACGAGCAGTACTTC. Protein product: CASSLQRWPPSYEQYF. Looking up the rest from reference TRBV11-2 and TRBJ2-7 gives the full variable domain: EAGVAQSPRYKIIEKRQSVAFWCNPISGHATLYWYQQILGQGPKLLIQFQNNGVVDDSQLPKDRFSAERLKGVDSTLKIQPAKLEDSAVYLCASSLQRWPPSYEQYFGPGTRLTVT.

The chain has TRBV5-1 and TRBJ2-5; 8 positions agree with TRBD2. Germline CDR1 SGHRS, CDR2 YFSETQ. The CDR3 spans 14 residues. V lost 5 bases and J lost 1; bases outside the gene matches: 4. CDR3 residues: CASRIAGIQETQYF. CDR3 bases: TGCGCCAGCAGGATAGCGGGGATCCAAGAGACCCAGTACTTC.

This clonotype was seen only a few times. This chain joins TRBV5-1 and TRBJ2-5; perhaps TRBD2 as D (7 bases). The DNA end is more similar to TRBJ2-7, so the J call may be wrong. Germline loops: CDR1 SGHRS, CDR2 YFSETQ. This CDR3 comprises 14 residues. CDR3 sequence: CASSFLGGQNEQYF. The CDR3 nucleotides read TGCGCCAGCAGCTTCCTGGGGGGGCAGAACGAGCAGTACTTC.